This entry lists 21 T cell receptor beta chains sequenced from one sample in a study of blood T cell repertoires in COVID-19. Data came from immunoSEQ multiplex PCR; TCRdb stores just in-frame clones and leaves some out. The table lists under 250,000 clones, approximately 77% of them singletons. The material sequenced was peripheral blood. The receptors were gathered from a woman older than 75 with acute or convalescent COVID-19.

The chain combines TRBV3-1 (or the pseudogene TRBV3-2) with TRBJ1-1; 8 bases are shared with TRBD1. Looked up from germline, CDR1 is LGHDT and CDR2 is YNNKEL (reference sequence). The CDR3 loop spans 13 amino acids. J lost 5 bases, V lost 5 bases, and 4 bases had no gene match. The CDR3 DNA reads as TGTGCCAGCAGCATGGACAGGGCGACTGAAGCTTTCTTT. Amino acid sequence: CASSMDRATEAFF.

This clone has a handful of counts. The chain recombines TRBV3-1 (or the pseudogene TRBV3-2) with TRBJ1-2; 7 positions agree with TRBD1. V was clipped by 3 bases and J by 8 bases; unmatched bases: 6. The CDR3 spans 13 residues. Germline V lookup: CDR1 LGHDT, CDR2 YNNKEL (reference sequence). Written as DNA, the CDR3 is TGTGCCAGCAGCCATGACAGGGCGGACGGCTACACCTTC. Its protein product is CASSHDRADGYTF.

The chain links TRBV4-1 to TRBJ2-6, with TRBD2 as a possible D gene (6 bases). CDR3 length: 15 amino acids. Germline CDR1 reads MGHRA; CDR2 reads YSYEKL. V lost 2 bases and J lost 18, with 23 bases in between. CDR3 sequence: CASSQSTRGGSFPTF. The CDR3 DNA is TGCGCCAGCAGCCAATCAACAAGGGGAGGATCCTTCCCGACTTTC.

The chain employs TRBV7-6 and TRBJ2-7; maybe TRBD2 (7 bases). The germline V gene has CDR1 SGHVS and CDR2 FNYEAQ. The CDR3 runs 15 residues. V gave up 5 bases and J gave up 3 bases, with 17 bases separating them. CDR3 nucleotides: TGTGCCAGCAGCCCAGGAGGGGGGGCGAACTACGAGCAGTACTTC. The encoded protein is CASSPGGGANYEQYF.

V gene TRBV7-8 combines with J gene TRBJ1-2; 7 bases line up with TRBD1. CDR1 and CDR2 from the germline V gene are SGHVS and FQNEAQ. The CDR3 extends over 15 amino acids. The trim removed 1 base at V and 1 base at J, leaving 3 bases unmatched. The CDR3 DNA reads TGTGCCAGCAGCTTAGTGTGGGACAGTAACTATGGCTACACCTTC. Encoded protein: CASSLVWDSNYGYTF.

The chain's CDR3 is CASSYRDRGLEGYTF. CDR3 sequence (DNA): TGTGCCAGCAGTTACCGCGACAGGGGGCTCGAGGGCTACACCTTC. The gene calls are TRBV6-5 and TRBJ1-2; TRBD1 aligns across 10 bases. This CDR3 region has 15 residues. V gave up 2 bases and J gave up 8 bases; unmatched junction bases: 8. Germline values: CDR1 MNHEY, CDR2 SVGAGI.

The chain recombines TRBV7-2 with TRBJ2-1; 12 nucleotides line up with TRBD2. This CDR3 spans 16 amino acids. Germline V CDR1 and CDR2: SGHTA, FQGNSA. V lost 5 bases to trimming and J lost 6 bases; unmatched junction nucleotides: 8. The CDR3 region has the DNA TGTGCCAGCAGCAGAGCTAGCGGGGGGGCAGGCAATGAGCAGTTCTTC. As protein: CASSRASGGAGNEQFF.

The chain combines TRBV5-8 with TRBJ1-1; 9 positions match TRBD1. The V gene's germline CDR1 is SGHTS and CDR2 YDEGEE. V shed 4 bases and J 0 bases; nucleotides not matched to a gene: 4. The CDR3 length is 15 residues. DNA for the CDR3: TGTGCCAGCAGCACAGGGGGCCCGTTGAACACTGAAGCTTTCTTT. This translates into CASSTGGPLNTEAFF.

V is TRBV7-9 and J is TRBJ2-3, with 10 nucleotides matching TRBD1. Losses at the gene ends were 0 bases for V and 5 bases for J; bases not matched to a gene: 8. Germline V gene lookup returns CDR1 SEHNR and CDR2 FQNEAQ (reference sequence). The CDR3 is made up of 17 amino acids. The CDR3 nucleotides are TGTGCCAGCAGCTTAGCAGCCGGGACAGGGGTGAGAGATACGCAGTATTTT. Amino acid sequence: CASSLAAGTGVRDTQYF.

This rearrangement joins TRBV7-9 to TRBJ1-5; D remains ambiguous. The CDR3 length is 15 residues. Looked up from germline, CDR1 is SEHNR and CDR2 is FQNEAQ (reference sequence). The V end was cut by 4 bases, the J end by 5 bases, with 15 bases between. CDR3 nucleotide sequence: TGTGCCAGCAGCTCCGCGTGGAGTGTGGATCAGCCCCAGCATTTT. Its protein product is CASSSAWSVDQPQHF.

This clone is a singleton in its sample. The chain is built from TRBV5-6 and TRBJ1-2; D uncertain. Germline CDR1 reads SGHDT; CDR2 reads YYEEEE. V was pared by 4 bases and J by 7 bases, with 17 bases between. The CDR3 is made up of 14 amino acids. DNA of the CDR3: TGTGCCAGCAGCCAGGCTGGGCTCCTGAGTGGCTACACCTTC. Protein sequence: CASSQAGLLSGYTF.

With respect to this clone: At the DNA level, this CDR3 is encoded by other sequences in the same sample as well. This chain joins TRBV19 and TRBJ1-1; the D is unclear. Germline V gives CDR1 LNHDA, CDR2 SQIVND (reference sequence). The V and J ends lost 8 bases and 0 bases respectively, with 7 bases between them. CDR3 size: 12 residues. The DNA of the CDR3 is TGTGCCAGTGGGCAGGTGAACACTGAAGCTTTCTTT. Translated: CASGQVNTEAFF.

The V gene is TRBV9, the J gene TRBJ2-3; TRBD2 matches 7 bases. This CDR3 has 14 amino acids. CDR1 and CDR2 from the germline V gene are SGDLS and YYNGEE. V lost 4 bases, J lost 7 bases, and 9 bases stayed unmatched. Here the CDR3 reads CASSPREGGYTQYF. For the CDR3, the DNA is TGTGCCAGCAGCCCCAGGGAGGGAGGTTATACGCAGTATTTT.

The chain recombines TRBV3-1 (or the pseudogene TRBV3-2) with TRBJ2-7; possible D gene TRBD1, 6 bases. Deletions cut 2 bases from V and 0 bases from J, with 17 bases between. Germline V gene lookup returns CDR1 LGHDT and CDR2 YNNKEL (reference sequence). The CDR3 length is 17 residues. The DNA for the CDR3 is TGTGCCAGCAGCCAAAACCCAGGGGTGGTAGTCTCCTACGAGCAGTACTTC. The encoded protein is CASSQNPGVVVSYEQYF.

This chain joins TRBV14 and TRBJ2-1; D is unresolved. The ends were cut back, 4 bases at V and 7 bases at J, with 5 bases in the middle. In germline, CDR1 is SGHDN, CDR2 FVKESK. The CDR3 totals 11 residues. The DNA for the CDR3 is TGTGCCAGCAGCCTTCAGAATGAGCAGTTCTTC. The encoded protein is CASSLQNEQFF. The whole variable domain, remainder taken from reference TRBV14 and TRBJ2-1, is EAGVTQFPSHSVIEKGQTVTLRCDPISGHDNLYWYRRVMGKEIKFLLHFVKESKQDESGMPNNRFLAERTGGTYSTLKVQPAELEDSGVYFCASSLQNEQFFGPGTRLTVL.

The J gene is TRBJ1-3, the V gene TRBV18; 8 bases fit TRBD1. The germline gives CDR1 KGHSH, CDR2 LQKENI. The CDR3 consists of 16 residues. Trimming cost V 3 bases and J 3 bases; bases outside gene matches: 7. CDR3 sequence reads: CASSPELTGVGNTIYF. The CDR3 DNA sequence: TGTGCCAGCTCACCGGAACTGACAGGGGTTGGAAACACCATATATTTT.

This clone is a singleton in its sample. The chain uses TRBV7-9 and TRBJ1-1; D perhaps matches TRBD1 (6 bases). The V gene's germline CDR1 is SEHNR and CDR2 FQNEAQ (reference sequence). The CDR3 is made up of 13 amino acids. Deletions cut 8 bases from V and 1 base from J, with 11 bases between. CDR3 in DNA: TGTGCCAGCGGAATACAGGGGAACACTGAAGCTTTCTTT. Protein: CASGIQGNTEAFF.

The chain is built from TRBV7-8 and TRBJ2-4; D might be TRBD1 (7 bases). CDR3 length equals 13 residues. V was cut by 7 bases and J by 5 bases, with 12 bases left in between. Germline V gives CDR1 SGHVS, CDR2 FQNEAQ. CDR3 amino acids: CASTQGGENIQYF. DNA of the CDR3: TGTGCCAGCACTCAGGGGGGAGAAAACATTCAGTACTTC.

The chain uses TRBV6-5 and TRBJ1-2; a weak D match, TRBD1 (6 bases). CDR3 length: 14 residues. Trimming took off 7 bases at V and 4 bases at J, with 16 bases between the two ends. Per the germline V gene, CDR1 is MNHEY and CDR2 is SVGAGI. CDR3 nucleotide sequence: TGTGCCAGCACCCCGGGTACAGGGCCCTATGGCTACACCTTC. It translates to CASTPGTGPYGYTF.

This chain uses TRBV4-1 with TRBJ2-1; D might be TRBD2 (5 bases). CDR3 size: 18 residues. The germline V gene encodes CDR1 MGHRA and CDR2 YSYEKL. V gave up 2 bases and J gave up 1 base, with 18 bases separating them. The CDR3 DNA reads TGCGCCAGCAGCCAAAATACGCTACCGGGGAAATCCTACAATGAGCAGTTCTTC. Residues: CASSQNTLPGKSYNEQFF.

This rearrangement joins TRBV7-9 to TRBJ1-6; 7 bases fit TRBD1. Germline loops: CDR1 SEHNR, CDR2 FQNEAQ (reference sequence). The V segment lost 8 bases and the J segment 8 bases; nucleotides outside the gene matches: 9. The CDR3 has 14 amino acids. The CDR3 DNA reads as TGTGCCAGCTTAAGACAGGGAGGTGATTCACCCCTCCACTTT. Translating it yields CASLRQGGDSPLHF. Using reference TRBV7-9 and TRBJ1-6 for the parts outside the CDR3, the full variable domain is DTGVSQNPRHKITKRGQNVTFRCDPISEHNRLYWYRQTLGQGPEFLTYFQNEAQLEKSRLLSDRFSAERPKGSFSTLEIQRTEQGDSAMYLCASLRQGGDSPLHFGNGTRLTVT.